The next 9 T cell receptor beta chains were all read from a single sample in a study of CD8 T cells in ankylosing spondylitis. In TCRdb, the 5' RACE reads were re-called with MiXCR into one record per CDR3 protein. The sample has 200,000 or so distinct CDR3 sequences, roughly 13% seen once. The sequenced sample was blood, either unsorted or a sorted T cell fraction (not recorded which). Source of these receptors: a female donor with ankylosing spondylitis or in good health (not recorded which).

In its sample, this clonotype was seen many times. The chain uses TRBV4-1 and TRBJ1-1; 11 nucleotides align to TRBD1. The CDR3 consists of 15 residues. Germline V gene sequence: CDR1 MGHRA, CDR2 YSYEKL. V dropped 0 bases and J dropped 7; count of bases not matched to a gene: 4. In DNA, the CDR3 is TGCGCCAGCAGCCAAGACAGGACAGGGGGCGATGAAGCTTTCTTT. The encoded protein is CASSQDRTGGDEAFF.

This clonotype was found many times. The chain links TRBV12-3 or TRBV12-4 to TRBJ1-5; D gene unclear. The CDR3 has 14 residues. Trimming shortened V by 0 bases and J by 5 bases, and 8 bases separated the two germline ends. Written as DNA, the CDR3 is TGTGCCAGCAGTTTAGCGGCATCGTATCAGCCCCAGCATTTT. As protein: CASSLAASYQPQHF.

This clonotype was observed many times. The CDR3 coding sequence is TGTGCCAGCAGCTTAGGGCTAGCGCACAATGAGCAGTTCTTC. Translating gives CASSLGLAHNEQFF. This chain connects TRBV7-3 to TRBJ2-1; D is possibly TRBD2 (6 bases). V lost 2 bases and J lost 5, with 10 bases in between. This CDR3 is built from 14 residues. CDR1 and CDR2 (germline): SGHTA, FQGTGA. The variable domain in full, with the rest retrieved from reference TRBV7-3 and TRBJ2-1, is GAGVSQTPSNKVTEKGKYVELRCDPISGHTALYWYRQSLGQGPEFLIYFQGTGAADDSGLPNDRFFAVRPEGSVSTLKIQRTERGDSAVYLCASSLGLAHNEQFFGPGTRLTVL.

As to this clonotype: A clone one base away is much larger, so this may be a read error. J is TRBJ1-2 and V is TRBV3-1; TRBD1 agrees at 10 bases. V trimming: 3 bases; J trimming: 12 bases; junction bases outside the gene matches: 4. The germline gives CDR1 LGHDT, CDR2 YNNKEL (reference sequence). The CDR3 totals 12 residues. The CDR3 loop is CASSHRDRGHTF. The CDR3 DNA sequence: TGTGCCAGCAGCCACCGGGACAGGGGCCACACCTTC. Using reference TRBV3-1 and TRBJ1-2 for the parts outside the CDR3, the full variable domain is DTAVSQTPKYLVTQMGNDKSIKCEQNLGHDTMYWYKQDSKKFLKIMFSYNNKELIINETVPNRFSPKSPDKAHLNLHINSLELGDSAVYFCASSHRDRGHTFGSGTRLTVV.

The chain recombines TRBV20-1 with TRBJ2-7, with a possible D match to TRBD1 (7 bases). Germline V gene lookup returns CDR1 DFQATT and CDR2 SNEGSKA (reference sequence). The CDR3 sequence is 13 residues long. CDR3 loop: CSAGGTAFYEQYF. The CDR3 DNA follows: TGCAGCGCTGGGGGGACAGCGTTCTACGAGCAGTACTTC.

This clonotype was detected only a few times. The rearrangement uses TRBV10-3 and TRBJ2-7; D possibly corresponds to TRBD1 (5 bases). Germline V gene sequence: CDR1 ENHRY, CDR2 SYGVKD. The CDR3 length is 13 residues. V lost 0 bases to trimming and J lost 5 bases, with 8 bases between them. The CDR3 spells CAISESIGDEQYF. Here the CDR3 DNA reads TGTGCCATCAGTGAGTCGATAGGGGACGAGCAGTACTTC.

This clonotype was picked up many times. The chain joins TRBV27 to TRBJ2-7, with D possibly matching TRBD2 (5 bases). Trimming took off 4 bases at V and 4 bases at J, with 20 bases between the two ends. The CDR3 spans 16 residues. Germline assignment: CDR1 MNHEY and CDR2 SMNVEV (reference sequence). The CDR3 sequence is CASSSSVGLAGYEQYF. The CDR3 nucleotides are TGTGCCAGCAGTTCCTCCGTCGGGCTAGCCGGGTACGAGCAGTACTTC.

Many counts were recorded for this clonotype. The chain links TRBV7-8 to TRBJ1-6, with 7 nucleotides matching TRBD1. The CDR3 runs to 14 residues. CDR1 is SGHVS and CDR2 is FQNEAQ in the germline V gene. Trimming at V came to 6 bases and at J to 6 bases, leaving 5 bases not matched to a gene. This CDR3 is CASRRRDSNSPLHF. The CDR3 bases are TGTGCCAGCAGGCGGCGGGACAGTAATTCACCCCTCCACTTT.

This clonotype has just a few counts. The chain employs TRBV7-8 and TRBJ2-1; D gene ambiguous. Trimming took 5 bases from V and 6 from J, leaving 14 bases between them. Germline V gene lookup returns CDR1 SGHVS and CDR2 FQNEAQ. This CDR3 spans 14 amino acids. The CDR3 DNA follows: TGTGCCAGCAGCCGTACCGCGGTTGTCAATGAGCAGTTCTTC. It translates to CASSRTAVVNEQFF.